This T cell receptor beta chain is drawn from a study of T cells in localized non-small cell lung cancer. Measured with immunoSEQ multiplex PCR; TCRdb has only the in-frame clones, and not every one. In the table there are thousands of clones, around 25% of which are singletons. This clone came up a few times. Antigen specificity is unknown. Study outcomes and limitations: Adjacent lung had a median approximately 57 of the 100 largest tumor clones.

This specimen consisted of lung tumor tissue, obtained before any cancer treatment. The origin of this receptor is a woman between 35 and 70 years old with stage I lung adenocarcinoma.

In DNA form, the CDR3 reads TGCGCCAGCAGCCGTGGGCCCTACGAGCAGTACTTC. It yields the protein CASSRGPYEQYF. The chain recombines TRBV1 with TRBJ2-7; whether TRBD1, the table's D call, matches the DNA was not checked. TRBV1 is flagged as a pseudogene. There are 12 residues in the CDR3.